This is a list of T cell receptor beta chains from one sample in a study of CD8 T cells in Susac syndrome. TCRdb itself ran the immunoSEQ multiplex PCR reads through MiXCR, one entry per CDR3 protein. The sample has 150,000 to 200,000 distinct CDR3 sequences, 91% seen once; the top ten hold 0.087%. The sequencing sample was made of CD4+ T cells from PBMCs. These receptors were collected from a human donor with Susac syndrome. Each CDR3 is given with its conserved first and last residue. D genes are given only for firm matches. Rows give clone size only sometimes, using once, few, many, or a class for an expanded clone.

j_call d_call clone_size v_call cdr3_aa cdr3_nt
TRBJ1-2 NA NA TRBV18 CASSPRQGSDYGYTF TGTGCCAGCTCACCTCGGCAGGGCAGTGACTATGGCTACACCTTC
TRBJ2-3 TRBD2 NA TRBV20-1 CSARRTSGGYTQYF TGCAGTGCGAGGAGAACTAGCGGGGGATATACGCAGTATTTT
TRBJ2-7 TRBD2 NA TRBV7-2 CASSLRLAGVGEQYF TGTGCCAGCAGCCTTCGACTAGCGGGAGTAGGTGAGCAGTACTTC
TRBJ2-5 NA NA TRBV24-1 CATSDPGRQETQYF TGTGCCACCAGTGACCCAGGGAGGCAAGAGACCCAGTACTTC
TRBJ2-3 NA NA TRBV12-3/TRBV12-4 CASSTIWTDTQYF TGTGCCAGCAGCACTATATGGACGGATACGCAGTATTTT
TRBJ2-3 TRBD2 NA TRBV9 CASSVVGTLAEITDTQYF TGTGCCAGCAGCGTAGTCGGGACCCTAGCGGAGATCACAGATACGCAGTATTTT
TRBJ1-6 NA NA TRBV12-3/TRBV12-4 CASSFPKTGTRGAPLHF TGTGCCAGCAGTTTTCCCAAAACCGGGACACGGGGCGCACCCCTCCACTTT
TRBJ2-5 TRBD2 NA TRBV7-9 CASSSHGLAGETQYF TGTGCCAGCAGCTCTCACGGACTAGCGGGAGAGACCCAGTACTTC
TRBJ2-6 NA NA TRBV5-1 CASSLAEGSGANVLTF TGCGCCAGCAGCTTGGCCGAGGGGTCTGGGGCCAACGTCCTGACTTTC
TRBJ2-3 NA NA TRBV18 CASSPPNHPSTDTQYF TGTGCCAGCTCACCACCAAATCACCCTAGCACAGATACGCAGTATTTT
TRBJ1-2 NA NA TRBV5-6 CASSLGAGNNYGYTF TGTGCCAGCAGCTTGGGTGCAGGGAATAACTATGGCTACACCTTC
TRBJ1-1 TRBD1 NA TRBV5-1 CASSFRGRGDTEAFF TGCGCCAGCAGCTTCAGGGGCAGGGGGGACACTGAAGCTTTCTTT
TRBJ2-3 NA once TRBV30 CAWSVGQFTDTQYF TGTGCCTGGAGTGTTGGGCAGTTCACAGATACGCAGTATTTT
TRBJ2-3 NA NA TRBV20-1 CSASKLAHSSTDTQYF TGCAGTGCTTCGAAGCTAGCTCACTCTAGCACAGATACGCAGTATTTT
TRBJ1-2 TRBD1 NA TRBV19 CASSIGDRGYYTF TGTGCCAGTAGTATAGGCGACAGGGGCTACTACACCTTC
TRBJ2-5 TRBD1 NA TRBV12-5 CASGLGQGAETQYF TGTGCTAGTGGTTTGGGACAGGGGGCAGAGACCCAGTACTTC
TRBJ1-2 NA NA TRBV25-1 CASSEFGRDNYGYTF TGTGCCAGCAGTGAATTCGGGAGGGATAACTATGGCTACACCTTC
TRBJ1-5 TRBD1 once TRBV27 CASSPAGTVTNSWHF TGTGCCAGCAGTCCTGCCGGGACAGTGACCAATAGTTGGCATTTT
TRBJ2-3 TRBD2 NA TRBV20-1 CSALLPSGTSTDTQYF TGCAGTGCTCTCCTACCTAGCGGTACTAGCACAGATACGCAGTATTTT
TRBJ2-2 NA NA TRBV5-4 CASSLSGELFF TGTGCCAGCAGCTTGTCCGGGGAGCTGTTTTTT
TRBJ1-5 NA NA TRBV7-9 CASSLGRKGRTREHQPQHF TGTGCCAGCAGCTTAGGAAGAAAAGGCCGGACTAGGGAACATCAGCCCCAGCATTTT
TRBJ2-5 TRBD2 NA TRBV28 CASSFLASGRRETQYF TGTGCCAGCAGTTTCTTAGCTAGCGGGAGGAGAGAGACCCAGTACTTC
TRBJ1-2 NA NA TRBV20-1 CSSLAQRNYGYTF TGCTCATCCTTGGCACAGAGAAACTATGGCTACACCTTC
TRBJ1-2 NA once TRBV29-1 CSVAGGHYGYTF TGCAGCGTGGCTGGGGGGCACTATGGCTACACCTTC
TRBJ1-1 TRBD1 NA TRBV6-2/TRBV6-3 CASSRTTGREETEAFF TGTGCCAGCAGCCGGACGACAGGGAGAGAGGAAACTGAAGCTTTCTTT
TRBJ2-6 TRBD1 NA TRBV12-3/TRBV12-4 CASSSMTGGLGGANVLTF TGTGCCAGCAGTTCGATGACAGGGGGGTTGGGTGGGGCCAACGTCCTGACTTTC
TRBJ1-6 NA once TRBV12-3/TRBV12-4 CASSLGWGGNSPLHF TGTGCCAGCAGTTTAGGTTGGGGAGGTAATTCACCCCTCCACTTT
TRBJ1-3 TRBD1 NA TRBV6-2/TRBV6-3 CASGTHGTAGNTIYF TGTGCCAGCGGAACCCACGGGACAGCAGGAAACACCATATATTTT
TRBJ1-5 NA NA TRBV15 CATSRGFSAINQPQHF TGTGCCACCAGCAGGGGCTTCTCAGCGATCAATCAGCCCCAGCATTTT
TRBJ1-5 NA NA TRBV5-5 CASSLAGGVQPQHF TGTGCCAGCAGCTTGGCCGGGGGGGTCCAGCCCCAGCATTTT
TRBJ2-7 TRBD2 once TRBV18 CASSPGGGIYEQYF TGTGCCAGCTCACCAGGGGGGGGTATCTACGAGCAGTACTTC
TRBJ2-7 TRBD1 NA TRBV5-4 CASSSQGAHEQYF TGTGCCAGCAGCTCACAGGGGGCCCACGAGCAGTACTTC
TRBJ2-5 TRBD2 NA TRBV5-4 CASSFGLAETQYF TGTGCCAGCAGCTTTGGACTAGCAGAGACCCAGTACTTC
TRBJ2-1 NA NA TRBV20-1 CSVRTPNNEQFF TGCAGTGTGAGGACTCCTAACAATGAGCAGTTCTTC
TRBJ1-4 NA NA TRBV7-9 CASSPVTGSEKLFF TGTGCCAGCAGTCCTGTTACTGGGAGTGAAAAACTGTTTTTT
TRBJ2-7 NA NA TRBV6-5 CASSLGAVYEQYF TGTGCCAGCAGTTTGGGGGCGGTGTACGAGCAGTACTTC
TRBJ2-4 NA NA TRBV7-9 CASSLAASKNIQYF TGTGCCAGCAGCTTAGCAGCTTCCAAAAACATTCAGTACTTC
TRBJ1-1 NA NA TRBV30 CAWTGGPQAEAFF TGTGCCTGGACTGGGGGCCCACAGGCTGAAGCTTTCTTT
TRBJ2-3 TRBD2 NA TRBV5-1 CASSSQGLAGGNTDTQYF TGCGCCAGCAGCTCCCAAGGACTAGCGGGGGGAAACACAGATACGCAGTATTTT
TRBJ2-2 TRBD1 NA TRBV19 CASSTPRQGRNTGELFF TGTGCCAGTAGTACGCCCCGACAGGGGAGGAACACCGGGGAGCTGTTTTTT
TRBJ2-2 TRBD2 NA TRBV29-1 CSAGTSGNTGELFF TGCAGCGCAGGGACTAGCGGGAACACCGGGGAGCTGTTTTTT
TRBJ2-2 NA NA TRBV3-1 CASSPWTATDTNTGELFF TGTGCCAGCAGCCCGTGGACAGCCACTGACACCAACACCGGGGAGCTGTTTTTT
TRBJ2-1 NA NA TRBV5-1 CASSLEGTYSYNEQFF TGCGCCAGCAGCTTGGAAGGGACATACTCCTACAATGAGCAGTTCTTC
TRBJ1-1 NA NA TRBV4-1 CASSQDERTEAFF TGCGCCAGCAGCCAAGACGAGAGAACTGAAGCTTTCTTT
TRBJ2-5 NA NA TRBV2 CAKIMETQYF TGTGCCAAAATTATGGAGACCCAGTACTTC